The 9 T cell receptor beta chains given below trace back to one sample, sequenced in a study of T-cell memory formation after mild COVID-19. TCRdb independently ran MiXCR on the 5' RACE reads; one entry per CDR3 protein. The table records about 620,000 distinct CDR3 sequences, 18% of them present only once. Sequencing was carried out using PBMCs or a T cell subset sorted from them (not recorded which). All receptors derive from an adult woman who had mild COVID-19 (a few samples of this study predate the infection). Cell type and time point are not known.

The V and J genes are TRBV2 and TRBJ2-1, with a possible D match to TRBD2 (6 bases). The CDR3 is 14 amino acids. Trimming left V 8 bases short and J 8 bases short, with 19 bases between. Germline V lookup: CDR1 SNHLY, CDR2 FYNNEI. DNA for the CDR3: TGTGCCAGCGGGGCGGGCCTAGCGTACGATGAGCAGTTCTTC. Encoded protein: CASGAGLAYDEQFF. The whole variable domain, filled in from reference TRBV2 and TRBJ2-1, reads EPEVTQTPSHQVTQMGQEVILRCVPISNHLYFYWYRQILGQKVEFLVSFYNNEISEKSEIFDDQFSVERPDGSNFTLKIRSTKLEDSAMYFCASGAGLAYDEQFFGPGTRLTVL.

The chain carries TRBV20-1 and TRBJ2-5; 10 nucleotides line up with TRBD2. Losses at the gene ends were 8 bases for V and 5 bases for J; bases not matched to a gene: 14. In germline, CDR1 is DFQATT, CDR2 SNEGSKA (reference sequence). This CDR3 has 15 amino acids. The CDR3 sequence: CSPPGGSGGSETQYF. The CDR3 DNA is TGCAGTCCCCCTGGGGGTAGCGGGGGGTCGGAGACCCAGTACTTC.

In this sample, this clonotype turned up a few times. The rearrangement links TRBV6-5 to TRBJ1-2, with TRBD1 as a possible D gene (5 bases). V was cut by 2 bases and J by 0 bases, with 13 bases left in between. CDR3 length: 16 amino acids. CDR1 and CDR2 from the germline V gene are MNHEY and SVGAGI. This CDR3 is CASSYRMGDSNYGYTF. In DNA, the CDR3 is TGTGCCAGCAGTTACCGGATGGGGGACTCTAACTATGGCTACACCTTC.

The chain combines TRBV20-1 with TRBJ2-7, with 10 bases aligning to TRBD2. In germline, CDR1 is DFQATT, CDR2 SNEGSKA (reference sequence). The CDR3 is 16 amino acids. V was pared by 0 bases and J by 4 bases, with 9 bases of the junction left unmatched. The CDR3 here is CSARDPTTSGMYEQYF. The CDR3 nucleotides read TGCAGTGCTAGAGATCCTACTACTAGCGGGATGTACGAGCAGTACTTC.

This clonotype has only a few counts. The chain has TRBV30 and TRBJ2-7; TRBD1 aligns across 7 bases. Per germline, CDR1 GTSNPN and CDR2 SVGIG (reference sequence). This CDR3 is 14 amino acids long. J lost 6 bases, V lost 3 bases, and 11 bases had no gene match. Written as DNA, the CDR3 is TGTGCCTGGAGCACCGGGACAGACAGCCGCGAGCAGTACTTC. Protein: CAWSTGTDSREQYF.

The CDR3 protein is CASSLNTAYEQYF. CDR3 sequence (DNA): TGTGCCAGCAGCTTAAACACAGCCTACGAGCAGTACTTC. The rearrangement uses TRBV7-6 and TRBJ2-7; D is unclear. The V gene lost 2 bases and the J gene lost 2 bases, with 7 bases spanning the gap. Looked up from germline, CDR1 is SGHVS and CDR2 is FNYEAQ. This CDR3 contains 13 residues.

The chain employs TRBV4-3 and TRBJ2-1, with 9 bases aligning to TRBD2. The CDR3 extends over 18 amino acids. The germline V gene encodes CDR1 LGHNA and CDR2 YSLEER. V shed 0 bases and J 0 bases; nucleotides not matched to a gene: 6. The CDR3 reads CASSQDGLAGFSYNEQFF. CDR3 nucleotides: TGCGCCAGCAGCCAAGATGGGCTAGCGGGATTCTCCTACAATGAGCAGTTCTTC.

This clonotype was picked up many times. The chain recombines TRBV5-1 with TRBJ2-7; 10 bases are a match to TRBD1. The CDR3 loop spans 15 amino acids. With V trimmed by 4 bases and J by 2 bases, 6 bases remained unmatched. Per germline, CDR1 SGHRS and CDR2 YFSETQ. The CDR3 DNA is TGCGCCAGCAGCCCGGGGACAGGGGCGACCTACGAGCAGTACTTC. Its translation: CASSPGTGATYEQYF.

The rearrangement joins TRBV7-3 to TRBJ2-1; weak D call: TRBD1 (6 bases). The CDR3 runs 15 residues. Trimming took 3 bases from V and 8 from J, leaving 17 bases between them. The germline gives CDR1 SGHTA, CDR2 FQGTGA. CDR3 bases: TGTGCCAGCAGCTTGGGCCCGACCCGACAGGATGAGCAGTTCTTC. This translates into CASSLGPTRQDEQFF.